This T cell receptor beta chain was recorded in a study of PD-1 blockade in classical Hodgkin lymphoma. The CDR3 sequence is 15 residues long. CDR1 MNHEY and CDR2 SMNVEV come from the germline V gene (reference sequence). Trimming removed 0 bases from V and 2 bases from J, with 11 bases in between. Assay used: immunoSEQ multiplex PCR; TCRdb lists only in-frame clones, some missing. The table has about 100,000 clones, 80% to 90% seen once. In regard to this clone: Other DNA sequences in this specimen translate into the identical CDR3.

Relapses following autologous stem cell transplantation were seen in all patients, with brentuximab vedotin exposure varying. The chain employs TRBV27 and TRBJ2-7; tentative D call: TRBD2 (5 bases). The source material was peripheral blood mononuclear cells (PBMCs), sampled before the second cycle of nivolumab. The origin of this receptor is a human donor with classical Hodgkin lymphoma. The CDR3 sequence is CASSLSPGYTYEQYF. The CDR3 DNA is TGTGCCAGCAGTTTATCGCCGGGGTACACCTACGAGCAGTACTTC.